These T cell receptor beta chains were read from a single sample in a study of T cell changes during pregnancy in multiple sclerosis. Only in-frame clones appear in the TCRdb table, and some are missing; sequencing was by immunoSEQ multiplex PCR. The top ten hold 0.7% of the sample, which has about 44,000 clones, 80% to 95% seen once. The source material was CD4+ T cells from peripheral blood mononuclear cells, sampled before pregnancy. These receptors were obtained from a female donor with multiple sclerosis, enrolled in a pregnancy study. CDR3s include the opening cysteine and the closing phenylalanine or tryptophan. D genes are given only for firm matches. Clone size, where shown, is once, few, many, or a class for clones that have expanded.

>TRBV18|TRBD2|-|TRBJ2-7
CASFQLAGGHEQYF
TGTGCCAGCTTTCAACTAGCGGGAGGCCACGAGCAGTACTTC
>TRBV6-1|TRBD1|-|TRBJ1-4
CASRDTGQANEKLFF
TGTGCCAGCAGAGACACGGGACAGGCTAATGAAAAACTGTTTTTT
>TRBV2|TRBD1|-|TRBJ2-1
CATRTGSTYNEQFF
TGTGCCACTCGGACAGGGAGCACCTACAATGAGCAGTTCTTC
>TRBV29-1|TRBD1|-|TRBJ1-1
CSVVGQRLNTEAFF
TGCAGCGTTGTGGGACAGAGACTGAACACTGAAGCTTTCTTT
>TRBV21-1|-|-|TRBJ1-1
CASSKGLAGDTEAFF
TGTGCCAGCAGCAAAGGACTCGCGGGGGACACTGAAGCTTTCTTT
>TRBV30|-|-|TRBJ2-7
CACKTYEQYF
TGTGCCTGCAAAACCTACGAGCAGTACTTC
>TRBV7-2|-|-|TRBJ2-7
CASSSRGNYEQYF
TGTGCCAGCAGCTCCCGGGGAAACTACGAGCAGTACTTC
>TRBV7-8|-|-|TRBJ1-2
CASSLLGQVVNYGYTF
TGTGCCAGCAGCTTACTGGGGCAGGTGGTTAACTATGGCTACACCTTC
>TRBV5-1|TRBD2|-|TRBJ2-3
CASSEGMTYSGGARIDTQYF
TGCGCCAGCAGCGAGGGTATGACCTATAGCGGGGGGGCGAGAATAGATACGCAGTATTTT
>TRBV28|TRBD1|-|TRBJ1-2
CASSPGTGSNYGYTF
TGTGCCAGCAGTCCCGGGACAGGGAGTAACTATGGCTACACCTTC
>TRBV18|-|-|TRBJ2-7
CASSPGQGKAKNNYEQYF
TGTGCCAGCTCACCGGGGCAGGGGAAAGCCAAGAATAACTACGAGCAGTACTTC
>TRBV7-9|TRBD1|-|TRBJ1-2
CASSVDRVDGYTF
TGTGCCAGCAGCGTGGACAGGGTTGATGGCTACACCTTC
>TRBV29-1|TRBD1|-|TRBJ2-7
CSVRTGVNEQYF
TGCAGCGTCCGGACAGGGGTTAACGAGCAGTACTTC
>TRBV19|TRBD1|-|TRBJ1-5
CATQRGTVSNQPQHF
TGTGCCACCCAAAGGGGGACAGTCTCCAATCAGCCCCAGCATTTT
>TRBV5-1|-|-|TRBJ2-3
CASSLRGLVSTDTQYF
TGCGCCAGCAGCTTGAGGGGCCTAGTTAGCACAGATACGCAGTATTTT
>TRBV18|TRBD1|-|TRBJ2-5
CASSPGDRETQYF
TGTGCCAGCTCACCTGGGGACAGAGAGACCCAGTACTTC
>TRBV4-1|-|-|TRBJ2-3
CASSQQGTDTQYF
TGCGCCAGCAGCCAACAGGGCACAGATACGCAGTATTTT
>TRBV2|TRBD2|few|TRBJ2-3
CASSEIAGVGDTQYF
TGTGCCAGCAGTGAAATTGCGGGAGTGGGAGATACGCAGTATTTT
>TRBV30|TRBD2|-|TRBJ2-4
CAWSVGGLAGVLQYF
TGTGCCTGGAGTGTGGGGGGACTAGCGGGAGTACTTCAGTACTTC
>TRBV19|-|-|TRBJ1-3
CASSNGGMYGNTIYF
TGTGCCAGTAGTAACGGAGGAATGTATGGAAACACCATATATTTT
>TRBV7-3|-|-|TRBJ2-5
CASSSYPQETQYF
TGTGCCAGCAGCTCCTATCCCCAAGAGACCCAGTACTTC
>TRBV7-9|TRBD2|-|TRBJ2-1
CASVKGSGRVGFNEQFF
TGTGCGTCCGTTAAGGGTAGCGGGAGGGTGGGGTTCAATGAGCAGTTCTTC